This T cell receptor (beta chain) was found in a study of blood T cell repertoires in COVID-19. The repertoire was sequenced with immunoSEQ multiplex PCR; TCRdb's copy has only in-frame clones and lacks some. The table shows about 130,000 clones, with about 81% occurring only once. This clone showed up just a few times. Germline CDR1 is MDHEN and CDR2 is SYDVKM. The CDR3 spans 14 residues. V was clipped by 7 bases and J by 4 bases; unmatched bases: 8. This clonotype originated in a woman in her fifties or sixties with acute or convalescent COVID-19. Sequences were obtained from peripheral blood. The rearrangement uses TRBV28 and TRBJ2-7; 9 nucleotides align to TRBD1. The DNA of the CDR3 is TGTGCCAGCACGCCGTCCGGGACAGGGTACGAGCAGTACTTC. Protein product: CASTPSGTGYEQYF.